These T cell receptor beta chains were read from a single sample in a study of cytomegalovirus exposure and HLA in healthy donors. The table came from immunoSEQ multiplex PCR; TCRdb's copy has only in-frame clones and leaves some out. Seen here are fewer than 200,000 clones, roughly 89% observed once, and the top ten hold 4.2%. The sequenced sample consisted of PBMCs. The receptors were gathered from a man aged 18 to 35 in good health and CMV-seropositive. Both conserved end residues are trimmed from each CDR3. A row's size may be missing; if present it is once, few, many or a size class.

cdr3_length clone_size v_call cdr3_aa
12 - TRBV28 ASSRQPIYNEQF
10 few TRBV2 ASRGEVTEAF
12 - TRBV11-2 ASSSSGGPYGYT
14 - TRBV11-2 ASSLISGRAGETQY
12 - TRBV7-3 ASSFSGVPYEQY
13 - TRBV6-1 ASSRTGWYTGELF
9 once TRBV20-1 SAIADYTQY
12 - TRBV5-1 ASSLWTRGGELF
10 - TRBV6-5 ASRGQGGTQY
10 few TRBV5-4 ASSTTGKGYT
14 once TRBV5-1 ASSWGSSGSYNEQF
12 - TRBV30 AWSVGDRGNTIY
13 - TRBV2 ASARSGENTGELF
14 - TRBV5-1 ASSVQGQGAGETQY
13 - TRBV5-1 ASSSRQGAPYEQY
17 - TRBV7-9 ASSPNPFTGDLNTGELF
14 - TRBV5-4 ASSSMLAGVNYEQY
15 - TRBV9 ASSPQLDRAFYNEQF
9 - TRBV11-3 ASSSSYEQY
12 - TRBV28 ASTRTGAYNEQF
13 few TRBV2 ASSVAGQGSYEQY
14 - TRBV18 ASSPRTGGSGNTIY
12 - TRBV25-1 ASSERTGGYEQY
13 - TRBV7-2 ASSWADRGYNEQF
11 few TRBV25-1 ATKTGVTGELF